A single sample is the source of the 25 T cell receptor beta chains below, sequenced in a study of blood T cell repertoires in COVID-19. Generated by immunoSEQ multiplex PCR, the TCRdb table keeps only in-frame clones and is missing some. The sample holds a few hundred thousand clones; around 83% are singletons and the top ten take around 3%. Sequences were obtained from peripheral blood. The receptors here all came from a middle-aged man who had recovered from COVID-19.

This clone has only one observation. DNA for the CDR3: TGTGCCAGCAGTCTAGGCCGGGACAGGCGGGAAAAACTGTTTTTT. Translating gives CASSLGRDRREKLFF. This rearrangement joins TRBV27 to TRBJ1-4, with 8 nucleotides matching TRBD1. This CDR3 has 15 residues. Germline loops: CDR1 MNHEY, CDR2 SMNVEV (reference sequence). J lost 8 bases, V lost 5 bases, and 10 bases had no gene match.

This chain links TRBV28 with TRBJ1-3; D call uncertain. Germline CDR1 is MDHEN and CDR2 is SYDVKM. Trimming pared 5 bases from V and 0 bases from J, leaving 14 bases between. The CDR3 spans 16 residues. The CDR3 loop reads CASSKLSEISGNTIYF. The CDR3 nucleotides are TGTGCCAGCAGTAAACTATCTGAGATCTCTGGAAACACCATATATTTT.

This clone was counted only a few times. The chain joins TRBV28 to TRBJ1-5, with D perhaps matching TRBD1 (5 bases). The ends were cut back, 6 bases at V and 1 base at J, with 10 bases in the middle. The CDR3 is made up of 14 amino acids. The V gene's germline CDR1 is MDHEN and CDR2 SYDVKM. Written as DNA, the CDR3 is TGTGCCAGCAGCCCCGGGGGGAGCAATCAGCCCCAGCATTTT. Translating it yields CASSPGGSNQPQHF.

This rearrangement joins TRBV5-1 to TRBJ1-5; maybe TRBD1 (6 bases). Germline values: CDR1 SGHRS, CDR2 YFSETQ. With 0 bases removed from V and 6 bases from J, the gap between germline ends came to 16 bases. The CDR3 is 16 amino acids. This chain's CDR3 is CASSLEGRQGSQPQHF. CDR3 in DNA: TGCGCCAGCAGCTTGGAAGGCCGGCAGGGGAGTCAGCCCCAGCATTTT.

The genes are TRBV21-1 and TRBJ2-7; the DNA was not compared with TRBD1, the D call given in the table. TRBV21-1 is termed a pseudogene. The CDR3 consists of 15 residues. The CDR3 DNA reads as TGTGCCAGCAGCAAAGCAAGGACAGATCGCGGGGAGCAGTACTTC. Translating gives CASSKARTDRGEQYF.

The V gene is TRBV4-1, the J gene TRBJ2-3; the D gene is possibly TRBD1 (5 bases). Per germline, CDR1 MGHRA and CDR2 YSYEKL. The CDR3 totals 14 residues. The V end was cut by 2 bases, the J end by 10 bases, with 16 bases between. The CDR3 here is CASSQTGPQGAQYF. DNA for the CDR3: TGCGCCAGCAGCCAAACTGGACCCCAGGGTGCGCAGTATTTT.

The genes are TRBV6-5 and TRBJ1-1; TRBD1 aligns across 8 bases. Germline values: CDR1 MNHEY, CDR2 SVGAGI. This CDR3 is built from 15 residues. V dropped 6 bases and J dropped 1; count of bases not matched to a gene: 7. CDR3 DNA sequence: TGTGCCAGCAGAAGCAGGGGGCTAGGGAACACTGAAGCTTTCTTT. Residues: CASRSRGLGNTEAFF.

The J gene is TRBJ2-3, the V gene TRBV28; 7 bases align to TRBD1. Germline assignment: CDR1 MDHEN and CDR2 SYDVKM. V was clipped by 5 bases and J by 3 bases; unmatched bases: 5. The CDR3 spans 14 residues. The CDR3 region is CASSLGGATDTQYF. DNA for the CDR3: TGTGCCAGCAGTCTAGGGGGCGCAACAGATACGCAGTATTTT.

The chain combines TRBV18 with TRBJ2-5; D possibly corresponds to TRBD1 (5 bases). There are 13 residues in the CDR3. The germline V gene encodes CDR1 KGHSH and CDR2 LQKENI. V was shortened by 3 bases and J by 4 bases, with 9 bases between the two germline ends. The CDR3 region is CASSPETAETQYF. The CDR3 nucleotides read TGTGCCAGCTCACCGGAGACAGCAGAGACCCAGTACTTC.

The J gene is TRBJ1-5, the V gene TRBV6-5; D unclear. In germline, CDR1 is MNHEY, CDR2 SVGAGI. CDR3 size: 13 residues. V lost 6 bases and J 0 bases, leaving 6 bases between the germline ends. DNA of the CDR3: TGTGCCAGCAGACTCTATAGCAATCAGCCCCAGCATTTT. It codes for CASRLYSNQPQHF.

The rearrangement links TRBV7-9 to TRBJ1-2, with TRBD1 matching over 7 bases. In germline, CDR1 is SEHNR, CDR2 FQNEAQ (reference sequence). The CDR3 runs to 16 residues. The V gene end was trimmed by 4 bases and the J gene end by 5 bases; junction bases not matched to a gene: 13. CDR3 coding DNA: TGTGCCAGCAGCTCAGACCTACAGGGGTTTGGGTATGGCTACACCTTC. Its translation: CASSSDLQGFGYGYTF.

The chain employs TRBV11-2 and TRBJ2-7; a possible D gene is TRBD1 (6 bases). The CDR3 is 15 amino acids. Germline lookup yields CDR1 SGHAT and CDR2 FQNNGV. Trimming cost V 2 bases and J 4 bases, with 15 bases left between them. In DNA form, the CDR3 reads TGTGCCAGCAGCTTAAATCGGGCAGGGGCGTACGAGCAGTACTTC. Its protein is CASSLNRAGAYEQYF.

This sequence joins TRBV30 and TRBJ1-6; D unresolved. V was shortened by 3 bases and J by 8 bases, with 11 bases between the two germline ends. Germline CDR1 is GTSNPN and CDR2 is SVGIG (reference sequence). The CDR3 has 13 amino acids. This chain's CDR3 is CAWRNGWDSPLHF. CDR3 in DNA: TGTGCCTGGAGGAACGGGTGGGATTCACCCCTCCACTTT.

This clone was observed a handful of times. J is TRBJ2-7 and V is TRBV6-5; a possible D gene is TRBD1 (6 bases). With 4 bases removed from V and 6 bases from J, the gap between germline ends came to 13 bases. The CDR3 consists of 13 residues. The germline CDR1 and CDR2 sequences are MNHEY and SVGAGI. The CDR3 is CASSLDRGGEQYF. CDR3 coding DNA: TGTGCCAGCAGTTTGGACAGAGGAGGCGAGCAGTACTTC.

CDR3 in DNA: TGTGCCAGCAGCTTAGACAGGGTCTGGGAGCAGTACTTC. Amino acids: CASSLDRVWEQYF. The V call is TRBV11-2, the J call TRBJ2-7, with D maybe TRBD1 (5 bases). Trimming left V 0 bases short and J 7 bases short, with 10 bases between. Per germline, CDR1 SGHAT and CDR2 FQNNGV. CDR3 length equals 13 residues. Full variable domain (missing parts from reference TRBV11-2 and TRBJ2-7): EAGVAQSPRYKIIEKRQSVAFWCNPISGHATLYWYQQILGQGPKLLIQFQNNGVVDDSQLPKDRFSAERLKGVDSTLKIQPAKLEDSAVYLCASSLDRVWEQYFGPGTRLTVT.

This rearrangement joins TRBV29-1 to TRBJ1-1; TRBD1 matches at 8 bases. Germline values: CDR1 SQVTM, CDR2 ANQGSEA. This CDR3 spans 12 amino acids. V trimming: 7 bases; J trimming: 2 bases; junction bases outside the gene matches: 3. CDR3 nucleotides: TGCAGCGCCGACAGGGGCAACACTGAAGCTTTCTTT. Translated: CSADRGNTEAFF.

The chain couples TRBV7-9 to TRBJ2-7, with D possibly matching TRBD2 (6 bases). This CDR3 has 15 residues. In germline, CDR1 is SEHNR, CDR2 FQNEAQ (reference sequence). The ends were cut back, 5 bases at V and 3 bases at J, with 17 bases in the middle. As DNA, the CDR3 is TGTGCCAGCAGCCCAGAACTAGCCGTCGGCTACGAGCAGTACTTC. This sequence encodes CASSPELAVGYEQYF.

The CDR3 DNA sequence: TGTGCCAGCACACTAACGGATACGCAGTATTTT. It encodes CASTLTDTQYF. The rearrangement joins TRBV2 to TRBJ2-3, with D unclear. There are 11 residues in the CDR3. V was shortened by 7 bases and J by 6 bases, with 8 bases between the two germline ends. Germline V gene lookup returns CDR1 SNHLY and CDR2 FYNNEI. The whole variable domain, remainder taken from reference TRBV2 and TRBJ2-3, is EPEVTQTPSHQVTQMGQEVILRCVPISNHLYFYWYRQILGQKVEFLVSFYNNEISEKSEIFDDQFSVERPDGSNFTLKIRSTKLEDSAMYFCASTLTDTQYFGPGTRLTVL.

This rearrangement joins TRBV18 to TRBJ1-1, with D possibly matching TRBD1 (5 bases). Germline CDR1 KGHSH, CDR2 LQKENI. This CDR3 region has 17 residues. With 6 bases removed from V and 4 bases from J, the gap between germline ends came to 24 bases. CDR3 residues: CASSPFRIGGGSTEAFF. CDR3 DNA: TGTGCCAGCTCCCCTTTTAGGATCGGGGGAGGTAGCACTGAAGCTTTCTTT. Together with reference TRBV18 and TRBJ1-1, the CDR3 gives the full variable domain: NAGVMQNPRHLVRRRGQEARLRCSPMKGHSHVYWYRQLPEEGLKFMVYLQKENIIDESGMPKERFSAEFPKEGPSILRIQQVVRGDSAAYFCASSPFRIGGGSTEAFFGQGTRLTVV.

The chain uses TRBV29-1 and TRBJ2-1; 11 bases fit TRBD2. V lost 5 bases, J lost 6 bases, and 12 bases stayed unmatched. The CDR3 is 16 residues long. CDR1 is SQVTM and CDR2 is ANQGSEA in the germline V gene. The CDR3 protein is CSVLAGGPGVSNEQFF. In nucleotides, the CDR3 is TGCAGCGTTCTAGCGGGAGGACCAGGAGTGTCCAATGAGCAGTTCTTC.

The chain combines TRBV5-1 with TRBJ2-1; 12 positions agree with TRBD2. V was pared by 1 base and J by 5 bases, with 4 bases of the junction left unmatched. CDR1 SGHRS and CDR2 YFSETQ come from the germline V gene. The length of the CDR3 is 16 residues. CDR3 loop: CASSLPRTSGNNEQFF. CDR3 nucleotides: TGCGCCAGCAGCTTGCCCCGGACTAGCGGGAACAATGAGCAGTTCTTC.

The gene calls are TRBV30 and TRBJ2-1, with 7 bases aligning to TRBD1. CDR1 and CDR2 (germline): GTSNPN, SVGIG (reference sequence). This CDR3 contains 15 residues. V was clipped by 0 bases and J by 5 bases; unmatched bases: 7. The DNA of the CDR3 is TGTGCCTGGAGTGTACCAGGGGACAGAGACAATGAGCAGTTCTTC. It specifies CAWSVPGDRDNEQFF.

CDR3 loop: CAWSGSGYEQYF. The CDR3 coding sequence is TGTGCCTGGAGCGGGAGTGGGTACGAGCAGTACTTC. The rearrangement uses TRBV30 and TRBJ2-7; D possibly corresponds to TRBD2 (6 bases). This CDR3 is built from 12 residues. Germline V gives CDR1 GTSNPN, CDR2 SVGIG (reference sequence). Trimming took 3 bases from V and 4 from J, leaving 10 bases between them.

This clone was recorded only once. The chain links TRBV28 to TRBJ1-2, with 8 nucleotides matching TRBD1. The CDR3 spans 15 residues. J lost 2 bases, V lost 7 bases, and 9 bases had no gene match. Germline CDR1 reads MDHEN; CDR2 reads SYDVKM. For the CDR3, the DNA is TGTGCCAGCATCCCATCTGGGACAGGAAACTATGGCTACACCTTC. This encodes CASIPSGTGNYGYTF.

The rearrangement uses TRBV9 and TRBJ2-5, with 11 bases fitting TRBD2. The V and J ends lost 4 bases and 1 base, in that order; junction bases with no gene match: 12. The CDR3 has 18 amino acids. From germline, CDR1 is SGDLS and CDR2 YYNGEE. The CDR3 loop reads CASSPRALAGGPQETQYF. CDR3 DNA sequence: TGTGCCAGCAGCCCTCGGGCCCTAGCGGGGGGCCCCCAAGAGACCCAGTACTTC.